This entry lists 22 T cell receptor beta chains sequenced from one sample in a study of vaccination effects on CD4 cells after COVID-19. Culturing for 10 to 11 days preceded CD4+ T cell isolation. These receptors' antigens are unknown. The protocol was immunoSEQ multiplex PCR, while the TCRdb copy is restricted to in-frame clones and leaves out a portion. The sample contains about 74,000 clones, around 77% of which appear only once. Specimen: CD4+ T cells from PBMCs cultured without peptide, collected before COVID-19 vaccination. These TCRs come from a human donor who received a COVID-19 vaccine.

The chain combines TRBV18 with TRBJ2-5; 9 nucleotides align to TRBD2. This CDR3 region has 15 residues. Unmatched junction bases numbered 4, after V lost 5 bases and J lost 0 bases. Germline V lookup: CDR1 KGHSH, CDR2 LQKENI. CDR3 coding DNA: TGTGCCAGCTCATCCCTAGCGGGGTACCAAGAGACCCAGTACTTC. It translates to CASSSLAGYQETQYF. Complete variable domain (other parts from reference TRBV18 and TRBJ2-5): NAGVMQNPRHLVRRRGQEARLRCSPMKGHSHVYWYRQLPEEGLKFMVYLQKENIIDESGMPKERFSAEFPKEGPSILRIQQVVRGDSAAYFCASSSLAGYQETQYFGPGTRLLVL.

The chain employs TRBV28 and TRBJ1-5; no firm D call. The CDR3 runs to 13 residues. From germline, CDR1 is MDHEN and CDR2 SYDVKM. Trimming removed 6 bases at V and 5 bases at J, with 11 bases between. The CDR3 DNA is TGTGCCAGCAGCCCCGGAAGTTATCAGCCCCAGCATTTT. As protein: CASSPGSYQPQHF. Full variable domain (outside the CDR3, taken from reference TRBV28 and TRBJ1-5): DVKVTQSSRYLVKRTGEKVFLECVQDMDHENMFWYRQDPGLGLRLIYFSYDVKMKEKGDIPEGYSVSREKKERFSLILESASTNQTSMYLCASSPGSYQPQHFGDGTRLSIL.

The chain links TRBV7-3 to TRBJ2-3, with 7 bases that match TRBD1. Germline CDR1 SGHTA, CDR2 FQGTGA. J was trimmed by 1 base and V by 0 bases; bases with no gene match: 7. The CDR3 runs to 17 residues. This CDR3 is CASSLTTGSTGTDTQYF. The CDR3 coding sequence is TGTGCCAGCAGCTTAACGACAGGGTCCACTGGCACAGATACGCAGTATTTT.

J is TRBJ1-2 and V is TRBV6-2 or TRBV6-3; 10 bases are shared with TRBD1. V lost 5 bases to trimming and J lost 1 base; unmatched junction nucleotides: 4. Germline V gene data show CDR1 as MNHEY and CDR2 as SVGEGT. The CDR3 has 15 amino acids. The chain's CDR3 is CASSTGTGVNYGYTF. The CDR3, as DNA: TGTGCCAGCAGTACCGGGACAGGGGTTAACTATGGCTACACCTTC.

The V call is TRBV5-1, the J call TRBJ2-5; D is unclear. From germline, CDR1 is SGHRS and CDR2 YFSETQ. The CDR3 has 13 residues. Trimming stripped 0 bases from V and 5 bases from J, with 8 bases between. The CDR3 region has the DNA TGCGCCAGCAGCTTGGTGGTGGAGGAGACCCAGTACTTC. This translates into CASSLVVEETQYF.

The CDR3 loop reads CASSHSRGGGYTF. CDR3 DNA: TGCGCCAGCAGTCATTCCAGGGGCGGGGGCTACACCTTC. The chain joins TRBV23-1 to TRBJ1-2, with a tentative D call TRBD1 (6 bases). TRBV23-1 is an ORF for which the function is uncertain. The V end lost 3 bases, the J end lost 8 bases, and 13 bases lay between the germline ends. The CDR3 loop spans 13 amino acids.

This chain uses TRBV5-1 with TRBJ2-3, with TRBD1 identical over 10 bases. Germline CDR1 reads SGHRS; CDR2 reads YFSETQ. This CDR3 has 16 amino acids. Losses at the gene ends were 0 bases for V and 1 base for J; bases not matched to a gene: 2. For the CDR3, the DNA is TGCGCCAGCAGCTTGGGCGGGACAGGGGGCACAGATACGCAGTATTTT. Translating gives CASSLGGTGGTDTQYF. Combining the CDR3 with reference TRBV5-1 and TRBJ2-3 gives the whole variable domain KAGVTQTPRYLIKTRGQQVTLSCSPISGHRSVSWYQQTPGQGLQFLFEYFSETQRNKGNFPGRFSGRQFSNSRSEMNVSTLELGDSALYLCASSLGGTGGTDTQYFGPGTRLTVL.

The chain joins TRBV12-3 or TRBV12-4 to TRBJ2-5, with TRBD1 matching over 8 bases. V gave up 6 bases and J gave up 5 bases; unmatched junction bases: 5. The CDR3 extends over 13 amino acids. In DNA form, the CDR3 reads TGTGCCAGCAGCCCAGGGGGCCGTGAGACCCAGTACTTC. It specifies CASSPGGRETQYF.

The J gene is TRBJ2-5, the V gene TRBV7-6, with D perhaps TRBD2 (5 bases). V dropped 1 base and J dropped 5 bases, with 17 bases sitting between them. Per germline, CDR1 SGHVS and CDR2 FNYEAQ. CDR3 size: 16 residues. CDR3 sequence reads: CASSLGYILSGETQYF. CDR3 bases: TGTGCCAGCAGCTTAGGCTACATACTCTCGGGGGAGACCCAGTACTTC.

V and J are TRBV12-3 or TRBV12-4 and TRBJ1-5; TRBD1 agrees at 8 bases. This CDR3 has 13 residues. Unmatched junction bases numbered 4, after V lost 5 bases and J lost 7 bases. CDR3 nucleotide sequence: TGTGCCAGCAGTGGACAGGGCCTCCAGCCCCAGCATTTT. Its translation is CASSGQGLQPQHF.

J is TRBJ2-3 and V is TRBV10-3, with TRBD2 as a possible D gene (6 bases). Trimming pared 0 bases from V and 5 bases from J, leaving 18 bases between. The germline CDR1 and CDR2 sequences are ENHRY and SYGVKD. This CDR3 comprises 17 residues. The CDR3 protein is CAISESSAGTIQDTQYF. The CDR3, as DNA: TGTGCCATCAGTGAGTCGTCGGCGGGGACCATTCAAGATACGCAGTATTTT.

In DNA, the CDR3 is TGTGCCAGCAGTGAATCCGGGACTGAGTACCAAGAGACCCAGTACTTC. Translation: CASSESGTEYQETQYF. This chain connects TRBV25-1 to TRBJ2-5, with D perhaps TRBD2 (6 bases). Germline V gives CDR1 MGHDK, CDR2 SYGVNS. Trimming left V 1 base short and J 0 bases short, with 12 bases between. This CDR3 is built from 16 residues.

By share, this clone ranks as medium-sized (0.01 to 0.1%). The genes are TRBV27 and TRBJ1-6; 7 bases are a match to TRBD1. CDR1 is MNHEY and CDR2 is SMNVEV in the germline V gene (reference sequence). J lost 1 base, V lost 6 bases, and 9 bases had no gene match. The CDR3 is 17 residues long. This chain's CDR3 is CASRSTGELSYNSPLHF. CDR3 sequence (DNA): TGTGCCAGCAGGTCTACAGGGGAGCTGTCCTATAATTCACCCCTCCACTTT.

This clone was detected a few times. This sequence joins TRBV6-5 and TRBJ1-2; 9 bases match TRBD1. The length of the CDR3 is 12 residues. The ends lost 5 bases at V and 6 bases at J; junction bases unmatched: 1. CDR1 and CDR2 (germline): MNHEY, SVGAGI. For the CDR3, the DNA is TGTGCCAGCAGTAGGACAGGGGATGGCTACACCTTC. It codes for CASSRTGDGYTF.

The rearrangement joins TRBV24-1 to TRBJ2-2; 11 bases are a match to TRBD2. V was pared by 2 bases and J by 5 bases, with 6 bases of the junction left unmatched. The CDR3 loop spans 17 amino acids. Germline CDR1 reads KGHDR; CDR2 reads SFDVKD. The DNA for the CDR3 is TGTGCCACCAGTGATTCAATAGCGGGGGGGAGTACCGGGGAGCTGTTTTTT. Translating it yields CATSDSIAGGSTGELFF.

V is TRBV5-1 and J is TRBJ2-5; 8 bases are a match to TRBD1. This CDR3 is built from 13 residues. The junction had 3 bases not matched to a gene; V was cut back by 4 bases and J by 4 bases. Germline CDR1 is SGHRS and CDR2 is YFSETQ. The CDR3 region has the DNA TGCGCCAGCAGCGCCGGGACAGGAGAGACCCAGTACTTC. Translated: CASSAGTGETQYF.

The rearrangement links TRBV11-2 to TRBJ2-7, with 9 bases aligning to TRBD1. Germline V lookup: CDR1 SGHAT, CDR2 FQNNGV. The CDR3 contains 14 residues. Trimming took 5 bases from V and 4 from J; bases not matched to a gene: 6. Here the CDR3 DNA reads TGTGCCAGCAGCCGCAACGGACAGGGGTACGAGCAGTACGTC. Its translation: CASSRNGQGYEQYV.

The chain couples TRBV5-4 to TRBJ2-1; 7 positions agree with TRBD2. CDR1 and CDR2 from the germline V gene are SGHNT and YYREEE (reference sequence). V trimming: 2 bases; J trimming: 12 bases; junction bases outside the gene matches: 8. The CDR3 spans 13 residues. The CDR3 DNA sequence: TGTGCCAGCAGCTTATCTAGCGGTAGAGGGCAGTTCTTC. Translation: CASSLSSGRGQFF.

J is TRBJ1-1 and V is TRBV5-1; possible D gene TRBD1, 6 bases. The V gene lost 4 bases and the J gene lost 1 base, with 11 bases spanning the gap. The CDR3 is 14 residues long. Germline CDR1 and CDR2: SGHRS and YFSETQ. The CDR3 sequence is CASSPTTGNTEAFF. The CDR3, as DNA: TGCGCCAGCAGCCCTACGACAGGGAACACTGAAGCTTTCTTT.

V and J are TRBV6-6 and TRBJ2-1, with D perhaps TRBD2 (7 bases). Per germline, CDR1 MNHNY and CDR2 SVGAGI (reference sequence). The CDR3 has 15 amino acids. V dropped 1 base and J dropped 7 bases, with 14 bases sitting between them. This CDR3 is CASSYFAGAGNEQFF. In DNA, the CDR3 is TGTGCCAGCAGTTACTTTGCGGGGGCGGGAAATGAGCAGTTCTTC.

V and J are TRBV9 and TRBJ1-3; weak D call: TRBD1 (5 bases). The germline V gene encodes CDR1 SGDLS and CDR2 YYNGEE. The length of the CDR3 is 16 residues. V lost 4 bases, J lost 0 bases, and 14 bases lay in between. CDR3 sequence: CASSPAGTLSGNTIYF. CDR3 DNA sequence: TGTGCCAGCAGCCCCGCCGGGACCCTCTCTGGAAACACCATATATTTT.

CDR3 region: CASSYGAEQYV. The CDR3 nucleotides read TGTGCCAGCAGTTACGGAGCGGAGCAGTACGTC. This sequence joins TRBV6-2 or TRBV6-3 and TRBJ2-7; D gene ambiguous. Between the trimmed V and J ends, which lost 2 bases and 7 bases, there was a span of 6 bases. The V gene's germline CDR1 is MNHEY and CDR2 SVGEGT. There are 11 residues in the CDR3.